Listed below are T cell receptor beta chains from one sample, sequenced in a study of cytomegalovirus exposure and HLA in healthy donors. Generated by immunoSEQ multiplex PCR, the TCRdb table keeps only in-frame clones and is missing some. The sample shows about 180,000 clones, roughly 82% of them seen only once. What was sequenced was PBMCs. The receptors were sampled from a middle-aged man in good health and CMV-seronegative. The CDR3 runs from the conserved cysteine through the conserved F or W. The D gene is left open where the match is weak. For some rows the clone size is stated as once, few or many, or as a class when expanded; others skip it.

V gene: TRBV27
J gene: TRBJ1-2
D gene: -
clone size: -
CDR3 DNA: TGTGCCAGCAGTTTCCGGTCGGGTAAAGGCTACACCTTC
CDR3 protein: CASSFRSGKGYTF

V gene: TRBV20-1
J gene: TRBJ2-5
D gene: -
clone size: -
CDR3 DNA: TGCAGTACAATCCAAGAGACCCAGTACTTC
CDR3 protein: CSTIQETQYF

V gene: TRBV5-1
J gene: TRBJ2-2
D gene: -
clone size: -
CDR3 DNA: TGCGCCAGCAGCTTGGCCTTGGTGTCGACGGGAATCAACGGGGAGCTGTTTTTT
CDR3 protein: CASSLALVSTGINGELFF

V gene: TRBV19
J gene: TRBJ2-3
D gene: TRBD2
clone size: -
CDR3 DNA: TGTGCCAGTAGTATAAACGGCCAGGGAGGGAATACGCAGTATTTT
CDR3 protein: CASSINGQGGNTQYF

V gene: TRBV7-2
J gene: TRBJ1-3
D gene: TRBD1
clone size: -
CDR3 DNA: TGTGCCAGCAGCTTATTTACAGGGGGATCTGGAAACACCATATATTTT
CDR3 protein: CASSLFTGGSGNTIYF

V gene: TRBV7-2
J gene: TRBJ2-2
D gene: -
clone size: -
CDR3 DNA: TGTGCCAGCAGCTTCGGCCCGGGAACCGGGGAGCTGTTTTTT
CDR3 protein: CASSFGPGTGELFF

V gene: TRBV27
J gene: TRBJ2-5
D gene: TRBD1
clone size: -
CDR3 DNA: TGTGCCAGCACCGACGTCAGGGGGCCCCTTAAAGGGGAGACCCAGTACTTC
CDR3 protein: CASTDVRGPLKGETQYF

V gene: TRBV18
J gene: TRBJ1-3
D gene: -
clone size: -
CDR3 DNA: TGTGCCAGCTCACCACCGAAGGGGGTATCAGGAAACACCATATATTTT
CDR3 protein: CASSPPKGVSGNTIYF

V gene: TRBV6-1
J gene: TRBJ2-1
D gene: TRBD2
clone size: -
CDR3 DNA: TGTGCCAGCAGTGAAGCGAGCGGGGGGGCCGATGAGCAGTTCTTC
CDR3 protein: CASSEASGGADEQFF

V gene: TRBV5-4
J gene: TRBJ2-7
D gene: TRBD1
clone size: -
CDR3 DNA: TGTGCCAGCAGCTGGGGACAGGGATCCTACGAGCAGTACTTC
CDR3 protein: CASSWGQGSYEQYF

V gene: TRBV5-4
J gene: TRBJ2-7
D gene: TRBD2
clone size: few
CDR3 DNA: TGTGCCAGCCGTCGGGGGAAGAGCGGGGGAAGCTCCTACGAGCAGTACTTC
CDR3 protein: CASRRGKSGGSSYEQYF

V gene: TRBV7-3
J gene: TRBJ2-3
D gene: -
clone size: -
CDR3 DNA: TGTGCCAGCAGCTCCCGTGGGGGGGCAGGAGATACGCAGTATTTT
CDR3 protein: CASSSRGGAGDTQYF

V gene: TRBV4-3
J gene: TRBJ2-5
D gene: -
clone size: -
CDR3 DNA: TGCGCCAGCAGCCAAGATACAGTACGTGAGACCCAGTACTTC
CDR3 protein: CASSQDTVRETQYF

V gene: TRBV19
J gene: TRBJ1-5
D gene: -
clone size: -
CDR3 DNA: TGTGCCAGTACCCAACGTGGACAATTCGGTCAGCCCCAGCATTTT
CDR3 protein: CASTQRGQFGQPQHF

V gene: TRBV2
J gene: TRBJ1-5
D gene: TRBD1
clone size: -
CDR3 DNA: TGTGCCAGCATGACAGGGGCAAATCAGCCCCAGCATTTT
CDR3 protein: CASMTGANQPQHF

V gene: TRBV6-5
J gene: TRBJ2-3
D gene: -
clone size: -
CDR3 DNA: TGTGCCAGCAGTTATGGACTCACGGGGGATACGCAGTATTTT
CDR3 protein: CASSYGLTGDTQYF

V gene: TRBV5-1
J gene: TRBJ2-3
D gene: -
clone size: once
CDR3 DNA: TGCGCCAGCAACCCATACCAGGGAGATACGCAGTATTTT
CDR3 protein: CASNPYQGDTQYF

V gene: TRBV7-3
J gene: TRBJ2-2
D gene: -
clone size: -
CDR3 DNA: TGTGCCAGCAGCAAGCAGGGGTTAGGCACCGGGGAGCTGTTTTTT
CDR3 protein: CASSKQGLGTGELFF

V gene: TRBV7-6
J gene: TRBJ1-3
D gene: TRBD1
clone size: -
CDR3 DNA: TGTGCCAGCAGCGCGACAGGGGGTCTTTCTGGAAACACCATATATTTT
CDR3 protein: CASSATGGLSGNTIYF

V gene: TRBV28
J gene: TRBJ2-4
D gene: -
clone size: -
CDR3 DNA: TGTGCCAGCAGCCTCCCGGGTGACAAAAACATTCAGTACTTC
CDR3 protein: CASSLPGDKNIQYF

V gene: TRBV6-1
J gene: TRBJ1-5
D gene: -
clone size: once
CDR3 DNA: TGTGCCAGCAGTGAAAAGCATAGCAATCAGCCCCAGCATTTT
CDR3 protein: CASSEKHSNQPQHF

V gene: TRBV15
J gene: TRBJ2-3
D gene: TRBD2
clone size: few
CDR3 DNA: TGTGCCACCAGCAGTAGCGGGGGCTATACGCAGTATTTT
CDR3 protein: CATSSSGGYTQYF